Reported below is one T cell receptor beta chain. In this sample, this clone turned up a few times. Its antigen specificity is not known. No qualities accompany the bases; no much larger clone lies one base away. According to the germline V gene (reference sequence), CDR1 reads GTSNPN and CDR2 reads SVGIG. From the cysteine up to the phenylalanine, the CDR3 has a length of 12 residues. The only DNA kept is the CDR3, 36 bases in frame from the first base. At the junction V is shortened by 5 bases and J by 3 bases, with 10 bases in between. This sample stems from a study of beta chain features in type 1 diabetes (dated by TCRdb to between 2018 and 2020). At the level of the whole study: Mean age, gender distribution, total cell number and subset yield did not differ between patients and healthy donors. A total of roughly 98,000,000 sorted cells were examined across all samples, and RNA yield correlated strongly with the number of cells per subset. The study compared TCRB repertoires of sorted circulating CD4+ T cell subsets between recently diagnosed type 1 diabetes patients and matched healthy donors. Regulatory and stem cell-like memory subsets were obtained from only 8 patients and roughly eight healthy donors, while naive and central memory subsets were obtained from all 28 donors. Overall results and qualifications from the work: Type 1 diabetes patients showed a moderate but significant shortening of TCRB CDR3 length in all four CD4+ subsets. Naive, central memory and regulatory TCRB repertoires appeared more similar among patients than among healthy donors. Because cDNA was sequenced instead of genomic DNA, highly expressing activated cells could be over-represented, though the groups showed no difference in activation or CD3 levels. At VDJ recombination sites, patients with type 1 diabetes made fewer insertions and deleted more nucleotides, a pattern implying thymic rearrangement abnormalities. Because small numbers of individuals were included in the HLA sub-analyses, any influence of HLA type on TCRB rearrangement was left unresolved. Shorter templates might be favored by PCR, yet because patient and control samples were amplified and corrected together, any such skew would affect both groups equally.

The High Capacity cDNA Reverse Transcription Kit was used to reverse transcribe all of the isolated RNA, meaning that expressed TCRB transcripts were what got sequenced. Naive, central memory and regulatory T cell samples underwent deep immunoSEQ sequencing, averaging around 3.9 million total reads per sample. After sorted cells were lysed in RLT buffer, RNA was extracted with DNase-treated RNeasy Micro or Mini kits, with the choice depending on cell number. To prevent cross-contamination, each cell subset was processed individually, whereas patient and healthy donor samples were processed jointly. The immunoSEQ multiplex PCR was used to amplify TCRB sequences from cDNA, generating 87-bp fragments that spanned the CDR3 region. The amplicons were sequenced using the Illumina HiSeq platform. As for how the authors treated the data: Synthetic template baselines were used to correct PCR bias computationally, reads within Hamming distance 2 were collapsed, and singletons that could not be merged were discarded. By aligning reads against IMGT, V, D and J genes, CDR3 length, and insertions or deletions at six rearrangement sites were assigned. Within each subset, clonotype counts were normalized to sorted cell number, after which true diversity and Gini coefficients were computed with the tcR R package. The overlap coefficient, calculated on TCRB nucleotide sequences, was used to measure repertoire sharing. Out-of-frame TCRB sequences from naive cells were analyzed as a proxy for the pre-selection repertoire. TCRdb re-hosts the immuneACCESS table, in-frame sequences only. Its copies lack some clones; in the studies checked, an unresolved V gene accounts for under half of them, and the cause for the rest is not known. Clone size and the V and J calls come from that table; the DNA yielded D and trimming. The sample table holds approximately 280,000 clones, of which over 14% were seen once. Of the sample, 0.015% to 0.019% falls within the top ten clones.

From each donor, a single peripheral blood sample of about 100 mL on average was drawn into heparinised tubes. A BD FACSAria II and a panel including CD45RO, CCR7, CD25, CD127, CD95 and CD27 were used to sort naive, central memory, regulatory and stem cell-like memory CD4+ T cells. All sorted populations exceeded 95% purity. PBMCs were isolated right away by Lymphoprep density gradient centrifugation and were stained directly, without culture. So that batch effects would be minimized, each experiment stained and sorted samples in pairs, pairing one healthy donor with one patient. This TCR derives from a man younger than 35 with type 1 diabetes. The sequencing sample was made of naive CD4+ T cells from blood. This specimen's cell subset or site label, interpreted: true naive CD4+ T cells. The rearranged chain carries TRBV30 and TRBJ1-2, with the D gene uncertain. This receptor carries the CDR3 CAWEVRDYGYTF. The nucleotide sequence is TGTGCCTGGGAGGTGAGGGACTATGGCTACACCTTC.